What follows are 30 T cell receptor beta chains derived from one specimen sequenced in a study of regulatory T cells in long-lasting Graves disease. The authors built TCR beta libraries using iRepertoire HTBI primers and Arm-PCR of CDR3 regions. One entry per CDR3 protein results from TCRdb running MiXCR on the multiplex PCR reads. The table includes around 330,000 distinct CDR3 sequences, more than 15% detected once. Described time point: newly diagnosed GD, antithyroid drugs for less than 3 months. Generation of the TCR library employed RNA extracted from PBMCs. The source material was peripheral blood mononuclear cells (PBMCs), sampled at new diagnosis, from a patient treated with antithyroid drugs. The source of these receptors is a female donor with Graves disease.

On this clonotype: With a far larger clone one base away, a read error is the likely cause. The J gene is TRBJ2-1, the V gene TRBV2; TRBD1 aligns across 10 bases. Germline trimming cut 4 bases from V and 4 bases from J; bases unmatched to any gene: 4. The CDR3 has 15 residues. The germline V gene encodes CDR1 SNHLY and CDR2 FYNNEI. The CDR3 coding sequence is TGTGCCAGCAGTGGGACAGGGGGGGGTTACAATGAGCAGTTCTTC. This translates into CASSGTGGGYNEQFF.

This clonotype was seen more than once but under ten times. The V and J genes are TRBV6-5 and TRBJ1-2; D is undetermined. Germline V gene data show CDR1 as MNHEY and CDR2 as SVGAGI. V lost 0 bases and J lost 2, with 10 bases in between. The CDR3 extends over 15 amino acids. The CDR3 DNA reads as TGTGCCAGCAGTTACTCAGCCGCGGTCAACTATGGCTACACCTTC. This encodes CASSYSAAVNYGYTF.

The chain uses TRBV7-3 and TRBJ1-3, with D perhaps matching TRBD1 (5 bases). CDR3 length: 15 amino acids. Germline V gene data show CDR1 as SGHTA and CDR2 as FQGTGA. V lost 5 bases and J 0 bases, leaving 11 bases between the germline ends. The CDR3 bases are TGTGCCAGCAGCCCCGAGGGACCCTCTGGAAACACCATATATTTT. It yields the protein CASSPEGPSGNTIYF.

On this clonotype itself: A single base is all that separates this from a far larger clone, so a read error is likely. The V call is TRBV19, the J call TRBJ2-7; 11 bases are a match to TRBD2. Per germline, CDR1 LNHDA and CDR2 SQIVND (reference sequence). The length of the CDR3 is 13 residues. The V segment lost 3 bases and the J segment 5 bases; nucleotides outside the gene matches: 0. The CDR3, as DNA: TGTGCCAGTAGTATGGGACTAGCGGACGAGCAGTACTTC. This codes for CASSMGLADEQYF.

This clonotype has at least ten counts. CDR3 sequence reads: CASSLGQRNTEAFF. The CDR3 nucleotides read TGCGCCAGCAGCTTGGGGCAGAGGAACACTGAAGCTTTCTTT. The chain is built from TRBV5-1 and TRBJ1-1; D gene uncertain. The CDR3 length is 14 residues. Trimming removed 0 bases at V and 1 base at J, with 7 bases between. Per germline, CDR1 SGHRS and CDR2 YFSETQ.

Ten or more counts support this clonotype. This chain links TRBV20-1 with TRBJ2-7; D is unclear. CDR1 and CDR2 from the germline V gene are DFQATT and SNEGSKA (reference sequence). The CDR3 extends over 15 amino acids. V gave up 5 bases and J gave up 6 bases, with 23 bases separating them. Here the CDR3 reads CSALPIIATSLEQYF. The CDR3 DNA follows: TGCAGTGCTCTCCCGATTATAGCTACTTCCCTCGAGCAGTACTTC.

This clonotype was counted at least ten times. CDR3 coding DNA: TGTGCCAGCAGTGGTTCTAGCGGGGGTTACAATGAGCAGTTCTTC. This sequence encodes CASSGSSGGYNEQFF. The chain joins TRBV2 to TRBJ2-1; TRBD2 matches at 10 bases. This CDR3 is 15 amino acids long. V lost 4 bases to trimming and J lost 4 bases; unmatched junction nucleotides: 4. Germline CDR1 and CDR2: SNHLY and FYNNEI.

This chain uses TRBV5-1 with TRBJ1-1; D might be TRBD1 (5 bases). CDR1 and CDR2 (germline): SGHRS, YFSETQ. Trimming pared 0 bases from V and 6 bases from J, leaving 24 bases between. The CDR3 is 18 residues long. DNA for the CDR3: TGCGCCAGCAGCTTGGTTTGGGGCGTAGTAGTGGGGACCGCTGAAGCTTTCTTT. As protein: CASSLVWGVVVGTAEAFF.

The rearrangement joins TRBV12-3 or TRBV12-4 to TRBJ2-3, with 7 bases matching TRBD2. The CDR3 length is 15 residues. Trimming at V came to 3 bases and at J to 0 bases, leaving 3 bases not matched to a gene. The CDR3 sequence: CASSFGTTSTDTQYF. DNA for the CDR3: TGTGCCAGCAGTTTTGGGACTACCAGCACAGATACGCAGTATTTT.

This clonotype was found many times. The chain uses TRBV30 and TRBJ1-3; D ambiguous. This CDR3 region has 14 residues. Germline CDR1 is GTSNPN and CDR2 is SVGIG (reference sequence). V lost 6 bases, J lost 2 bases, and 14 bases lay in between. The CDR3 sequence is CACLRVSAGNTIYF. The DNA of the CDR3 is TGTGCCTGCCTGAGGGTATCGGCTGGAAACACCATATATTTT.

Note on this clonotype: It differs at one base from a far larger clone, so likely a read error. CDR3 nucleotide sequence: TGTGCCAGCAGTGAAAGGTGGGGGGGACTAGCGGGAGGGCCCAATGAGCAGTACTTC. Its protein is CASSERWGGLAGGPNEQYF. V is TRBV2 and J is TRBJ2-7; 16 positions agree with TRBD2. Germline trimming cut 2 bases from V and 7 bases from J; bases unmatched to any gene: 14. Germline values: CDR1 SNHLY, CDR2 FYNNEI. This CDR3 spans 19 amino acids.

Concerning this clonotype itself: One end of the junction does not line up with germline, which may come from a read error. The chain carries TRBV19 and TRBJ2-2, with 8 nucleotides matching TRBD1. Germline CDR1 reads LNHDA; CDR2 reads SQIVND (reference sequence). The length of the CDR3 is 19 residues. The CDR3 DNA is TGTGCCAGTAGTACCCTCCCCGGGACAGGAGGTCCTAACACCGGGGAGCTGCTTTTT. Translating it yields CASSTLPGTGGPNTGELLF. The full variable domain, its missing parts supplied by reference TRBV19 and TRBJ2-2, is DGGITQSPKYLFRKEGQNVTLSCEQNLNHDAMYWYRQDPGQGLRLIYYSQIVNDFQKGDIAEGYSVSREKKESFPLTVTSAQKNPTAFYLCASSTLPGTGGPNTGELLFGEGSRLTVL.

This clonotype was detected only a few times. The chain recombines TRBV4-2 with TRBJ2-7; 13 nucleotides align to TRBD2. V lost 1 base, J lost 2 bases, and 2 bases stayed unmatched. The CDR3 extends over 16 amino acids. Germline V gene lookup returns CDR1 LGHNA and CDR2 YNFKEQ. Here the CDR3 reads CASSQGLAGGTYEQYF. Written as DNA, the CDR3 is TGTGCCAGCAGCCAAGGACTAGCGGGAGGTACCTACGAGCAGTACTTC.

This clonotype showed up many times. The chain combines TRBV2 with TRBJ2-3; a weak D match, TRBD2 (6 bases). V shed 7 bases and J shed 0 bases, with 11 bases lying between them. CDR1 is SNHLY, CDR2 FYNNEI, per germline. The CDR3 totals 14 residues. CDR3 in DNA: TGTGCCAGCACGCGGGATTTGAGCACAGATACGCAGTATTTT. Protein product: CASTRDLSTDTQYF.

This clonotype was observed many times. The chain carries TRBV12-3 or TRBV12-4 and TRBJ2-6; possibly TRBD1 for D (5 bases). The CDR3 spans 13 residues. V was trimmed by 3 bases and J by 5 bases, leaving 5 bases between them. The CDR3 sequence: CASSLDRANVLTF. The CDR3 DNA reads TGTGCCAGCAGTTTGGACAGGGCCAACGTCCTGACTTTC.

Ten or more counts support this clonotype. The gene calls are TRBV28 and TRBJ1-2, with D possibly TRBD1 on 6 matching bases. CDR1 is MDHEN and CDR2 is SYDVKM in the germline V gene. The V end lost 2 bases, the J end lost 4 bases, and 14 bases lay between the germline ends. The length of the CDR3 is 15 residues. CDR3 nucleotides: TGTGCCAGCAGTTTAGCTGGGGGCGCTGGCTATGGCTACACCTTC. It translates to CASSLAGGAGYGYTF.

Remarks on this clonotype: Since a much larger clone is just one base distant, this may be a read error. The chain couples TRBV27 to TRBJ2-5, with D perhaps assigned TRBD1 or TRBD2 (5 bases each). The CDR3 contains 15 residues. CDR1 MNHEY and CDR2 SMNVEV come from the germline V gene (reference sequence). Here the CDR3 DNA reads TGTGCCAGCAGAGGACTCCAGGGAATCCAAGAGGCCCAGTACTTC. It specifies CASRGLQGIQEAQYF.

This clonotype came up a few times. A single base separates this from a much larger clone, so it may be a read error. The rearrangement uses TRBV18 and TRBJ1-1; TRBD1 agrees at 10 bases. The ends lost 3 bases at V and 5 bases at J; junction bases unmatched: 3. This CDR3 has 14 residues. Germline lookup yields CDR1 KGHSH and CDR2 LQKENI. This chain's CDR3 is CASSPGTGETEAFF. CDR3 sequence (DNA): TGTGCCAGCTCACCCGGGACAGGGGAGACTGAAGCTTTCTTT.

This clonotype was detected many times. The J gene is TRBJ1-6, the V gene TRBV28; 9 bases map to TRBD1. V lost 6 bases to trimming and J lost 7 bases; unmatched junction nucleotides: 10. Germline V gives CDR1 MDHEN, CDR2 SYDVKM. This CDR3 is built from 16 residues. This CDR3 reads CASRLSSGTGNSPLHF. As DNA, the CDR3 is TGTGCCAGCAGGCTTTCCTCCGGGACAGGGAATTCACCCCTCCACTTT.

This clonotype was picked up many times. This chain joins TRBV27 and TRBJ1-2; a weak D match, TRBD1 (5 bases). The V end lost 3 bases, the J end lost 8 bases, and 25 bases lay between the germline ends. The CDR3 sequence is 17 residues long. Germline CDR1 MNHEY, CDR2 SMNVEV (reference sequence). This CDR3 is CASSFLLGPTRTFGYTF. The CDR3 nucleotides are TGTGCCAGCAGTTTCCTGTTGGGACCGACACGAACGTTCGGCTACACCTTC.

Note on this clonotype: A far larger clone is one base from this, pointing to a likely read error. The gene calls are TRBV6-9 and TRBJ2-5, with 11 bases aligning to TRBD2. Germline V gene sequence: CDR1 MNHGY, CDR2 SVAAGI. The junction had 13 bases not matched to a gene; V was cut back by 3 bases and J by 7 bases. This CDR3 comprises 17 residues. DNA for the CDR3: TGTGCCAGCAGTTACGGACTAGCGGGTACCGGGATGGGGACCCAGTACTTC. It specifies CASSYGLAGTGMGTQYF.

This clonotype was observed a handful of times. A read error may be the cause here, since a much bigger clone is one base away. This rearrangement joins TRBV28 to TRBJ1-5, with 7 bases matching TRBD1. Germline V gives CDR1 MDHEN, CDR2 SYDVKM. This CDR3 spans 16 amino acids. The CDR3, as DNA: TGTGCCAGCAGTCGGACAAGGGGGCTTAGCAATCGGCCCCAGCATTTT. It translates to CASSRTRGLSNRPQHF.

This rearrangement joins TRBV13 to TRBJ2-3; 9 positions agree with TRBD1. The J segment lost 7 bases and the V segment lost 6 bases, leaving 8 bases of the junction unmatched. From germline, CDR1 is PRHDT and CDR2 FYEKMQ (reference sequence). The CDR3 has 14 amino acids. As DNA, the CDR3 is TGTGCCAGCAGGCCCGGGACAGGGCTAAATACGCAGTATTTT. Translating it yields CASRPGTGLNTQYF.

This clonotype was found many times. The chain couples TRBV29-1 to TRBJ1-2; D unclear. The V and J ends lost 1 base and 6 bases respectively, with 3 bases between them. Germline V gene data show CDR1 as SQVTM and CDR2 as ANQGSEA. The CDR3 totals 10 residues. CDR3 in amino acids: CSVEVDGYTF. CDR3 bases: TGCAGCGTTGAAGTGGATGGCTACACCTTC.

In this sample, this clonotype turned up a few times. The chain joins TRBV5-1 to TRBJ2-7; 8 bases agree with TRBD1. Germline lookup yields CDR1 SGHRS and CDR2 YFSETQ. Trimming removed 3 bases from V and 4 bases from J; junction bases left unmatched: 6. The CDR3 covers 14 residues. The CDR3 sequence is CASSYRTGQYEQYF. The CDR3 coding sequence is TGCGCCAGCAGCTATCGGACAGGGCAGTACGAGCAGTACTTC.

At least ten counts were recorded for this clonotype. The chain uses TRBV19 and TRBJ1-4; D unclear. Trimming took off 2 bases at V and 7 bases at J, with 11 bases between the two ends. CDR1 is LNHDA, CDR2 SQIVND, per germline (reference sequence). The CDR3 runs 14 residues. The CDR3 DNA reads TGTGCCAGTAGTATACTGTCAGGACCTGAAAAACTGTTTTTT. Its protein is CASSILSGPEKLFF.

This clonotype was recorded many times. The chain is built from TRBV30 and TRBJ1-1, with TRBD1 matching over 7 bases. This CDR3 contains 14 residues. V dropped 2 bases and J dropped 0; count of bases not matched to a gene: 3. Germline assignment: CDR1 GTSNPN and CDR2 SVGIG (reference sequence). In DNA form, the CDR3 reads TGTGCCTGGAGTCCCGGACAGGTGAACACTGAAGCTTTCTTT. It encodes CAWSPGQVNTEAFF.

This clonotype was found many times. The chain combines TRBV18 with TRBJ2-3, with 10 positions matching TRBD1. Germline V gives CDR1 KGHSH, CDR2 LQKENI. This CDR3 spans 15 amino acids. After removal of 5 bases from V and 2 bases from J, the junction contained 4 bases not matched to a gene. In DNA form, the CDR3 reads TGTGCCAGCTCAACGGGACAGGGGATCACAGATACGCAGTATTTT. Amino acid sequence: CASSTGQGITDTQYF.

This clonotype was recorded a few times. The chain links TRBV29-1 to TRBJ2-1; D might be TRBD2 (5 bases). The CDR3 runs to 12 residues. Germline CDR1 SQVTM, CDR2 ANQGSEA. V lost 7 bases to trimming and J lost 6 bases, with 13 bases between them. The CDR3 here is CSERTGRNEQFF. CDR3 nucleotides: TGCAGCGAACGGACTGGGCGCAATGAGCAGTTCTTC.

This clonotype has only a few counts. The chain uses TRBV6-1 and TRBJ2-6, with a possible D match to TRBD2 (5 bases). The germline V gene encodes CDR1 MNHNS and CDR2 SASEGT. The CDR3 is 14 residues long. Trimming took off 8 bases at V and 2 bases at J, with 10 bases between the two ends. In nucleotides, the CDR3 is TGTGCCAGCCTAGCTAGGGCTGGGGCCAACGTCCTGACTTTC. This translates into CASLARAGANVLTF.